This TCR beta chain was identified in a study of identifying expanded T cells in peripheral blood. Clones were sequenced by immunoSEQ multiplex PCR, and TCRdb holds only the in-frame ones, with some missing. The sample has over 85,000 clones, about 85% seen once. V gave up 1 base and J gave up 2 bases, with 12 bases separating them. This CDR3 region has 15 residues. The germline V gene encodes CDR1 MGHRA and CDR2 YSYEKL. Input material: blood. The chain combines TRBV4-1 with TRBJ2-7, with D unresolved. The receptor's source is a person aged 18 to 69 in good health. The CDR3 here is CASSQGAIRTYEQYF. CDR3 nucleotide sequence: TGCGCCAGCAGCCAAGGGGCAATCCGAACCTACGAGCAGTACTTC.